A selection of T cell receptor beta chains follows, all from one sample in a study of vaccination effects on CD4 cells after COVID-19. The repertoire was sequenced with immunoSEQ multiplex PCR; TCRdb's copy has only in-frame clones and lacks some. The sample consists of over 30,000 clones, about two thirds of them appearing once. These receptors lack a known antigen. The sample here was CD4+ T cells from PBMCs cultured with SARS-CoV-2 spike peptides, taken before COVID-19 vaccination. All receptors come from a human donor who received a COVID-19 vaccine. The CDR3 runs from the conserved cysteine through the conserved F or W. The order of the fields is clone size, V gene, D gene, J gene, CDR3 protein, CDR3 DNA. The D gene is left open where the match is weak. Expanded clones are given a class, and other clones once, few, many or no size at all.

clone_size: .
v_call: TRBV5-1
d_call: .
j_call: TRBJ1-1
cdr3_aa: CASSLLGHTEAFF
cdr3_nt: TGCGCCAGCAGCTTGCTCGGGCACACTGAAGCTTTCTTT

clone_size: .
v_call: TRBV30
d_call: .
j_call: TRBJ1-2
cdr3_aa: CAWSVRGTYGYTF
cdr3_nt: TGTGCCTGGAGTGTAAGGGGGACCTATGGCTACACCTTC

clone_size: .
v_call: TRBV5-1
d_call: .
j_call: TRBJ2-5
cdr3_aa: CASRIAPQETQYF
cdr3_nt: TGCGCCAGCAGAATCGCGCCCCAAGAGACCCAGTACTTC

clone_size: .
v_call: TRBV7-2
d_call: .
j_call: TRBJ1-5
cdr3_aa: CASSHGAMGRLSNQPQHF
cdr3_nt: TGTGCCAGCAGCCATGGTGCCATGGGACGTCTTAGCAATCAGCCCCAGCATTTT

clone_size: .
v_call: TRBV7-2
d_call: .
j_call: TRBJ1-5
cdr3_aa: CASSLEQVNQPQHF
cdr3_nt: TGTGCCAGCAGCTTAGAACAGGTCAATCAGCCCCAGCATTTT

clone_size: .
v_call: TRBV5-1
d_call: TRBD1
j_call: TRBJ1-5
cdr3_aa: CASSSGTGNQPQHF
cdr3_nt: TGCGCCAGCAGCTCCGGGACAGGGAATCAGCCCCAGCATTTT

clone_size: once
v_call: TRBV5-1
d_call: .
j_call: TRBJ2-6
cdr3_aa: CASSLGGTGANVLTF
cdr3_nt: TGCGCCAGCAGCCTAGGGGGTACCGGGGCCAACGTCCTGACTTTC

clone_size: .
v_call: TRBV7-2
d_call: .
j_call: TRBJ2-3
cdr3_aa: CASSLEGTRTDTQYF
cdr3_nt: TGTGCCAGCAGCTTAGAGGGGACTCGCACAGATACGCAGTATTTT

clone_size: .
v_call: TRBV28
d_call: .
j_call: TRBJ2-1
cdr3_aa: CASTQGFWQDHDNEQFF
cdr3_nt: TGTGCCAGCACCCAAGGATTCTGGCAGGACCACGACAATGAGCAGTTCTTC

clone_size: few
v_call: TRBV14
d_call: TRBD1
j_call: TRBJ2-5
cdr3_aa: CASSPVRSGGLQETQYF
cdr3_nt: TGTGCCAGCAGCCCAGTGCGGTCAGGGGGTCTCCAAGAGACCCAGTACTTC

clone_size: .
v_call: TRBV5-3
d_call: .
j_call: TRBJ1-4
cdr3_aa: CARSLVPNEKLFF
cdr3_nt: TGTGCCAGAAGCTTGGTCCCCAATGAAAAACTGTTTTTT

clone_size: few
v_call: TRBV5-8
d_call: TRBD1
j_call: TRBJ2-5
cdr3_aa: CASSSGQGGMKETQYF
cdr3_nt: TGTGCCAGCAGCTCGGGACAGGGAGGGATGAAAGAGACCCAGTACTTC

clone_size: .
v_call: TRBV30
d_call: TRBD2
j_call: TRBJ2-1
cdr3_aa: CAWKGPSGRDIQQFF
cdr3_nt: TGTGCCTGGAAAGGCCCTAGCGGGAGGGACATACAGCAGTTCTTC

clone_size: .
v_call: TRBV6-1
d_call: .
j_call: TRBJ2-3
cdr3_aa: CASSETAGDTQYF
cdr3_nt: TGTGCCAGCAGTGAAACCGCGGGAGATACGCAGTATTTT

clone_size: few
v_call: TRBV6-2/TRBV6-3
d_call: .
j_call: TRBJ2-3
cdr3_aa: CASSYESGTTQYF
cdr3_nt: TGTGCCAGCAGTTACGAGAGTGGTACTACGCAGTATTTT

clone_size: once
v_call: TRBV7-8
d_call: .
j_call: TRBJ1-5
cdr3_aa: CASSPFVDRLNQPQHF
cdr3_nt: TGTGCCAGCAGCCCCTTTGTCGACCGGTTAAATCAGCCCCAGCATTTT

clone_size: few
v_call: TRBV4-1
d_call: TRBD2
j_call: TRBJ2-1
cdr3_aa: CASSQVVGRSYEQFF
cdr3_nt: TGCGCCAGCAGCCAAGTGGTCGGGAGGTCGTATGAGCAGTTCTTC

clone_size: few
v_call: TRBV2
d_call: .
j_call: TRBJ2-7
cdr3_aa: CASRADSSYEQYF
cdr3_nt: TGTGCCAGCAGGGCGGACAGCTCTTACGAGCAGTACTTC

clone_size: .
v_call: TRBV18
d_call: .
j_call: TRBJ2-1
cdr3_aa: CASSPPARPSGNEQFF
cdr3_nt: TGTGCCAGCTCACCACCGGCCAGGCCCTCGGGCAATGAGCAGTTCTTC

clone_size: .
v_call: TRBV4-2
d_call: .
j_call: TRBJ2-6
cdr3_aa: CASSRDSAGANVLTF
cdr3_nt: TGTGCCAGCAGCCGAGACAGTGCCGGGGCCAACGTCCTGACTTTC

clone_size: .
v_call: TRBV3-1/TRBV3-2
d_call: .
j_call: TRBJ1-1
cdr3_aa: CASSPRTVNTEAFF
cdr3_nt: TGTGCCAGCAGCCCTCGGACGGTGAACACTGAAGCTTTCTTT

clone_size: few
v_call: TRBV2
d_call: TRBD1
j_call: TRBJ1-5
cdr3_aa: CASRVGQGRWNQPQHF
cdr3_nt: TGTGCCAGCAGGGTTGGACAGGGCCGATGGAATCAGCCCCAGCATTTT

clone_size: .
v_call: TRBV28
d_call: .
j_call: TRBJ1-4
cdr3_aa: CASSGPNEKLFF
cdr3_nt: TGTGCCAGCAGTGGTCCTAATGAAAAACTGTTTTTT

clone_size: .
v_call: TRBV18
d_call: .
j_call: TRBJ2-4
cdr3_aa: CASSAEAKNIQYF
cdr3_nt: TGTGCCAGCTCCGCGGAGGCCAAAAACATTCAGTACTTC

clone_size: .
v_call: TRBV19
d_call: .
j_call: TRBJ2-1
cdr3_aa: CASSIPLLSYNEQFF
cdr3_nt: TGTGCCAGTAGTATCCCCCTGCTCTCCTACAATGAGCAGTTCTTC

clone_size: once
v_call: TRBV15
d_call: .
j_call: TRBJ1-3
cdr3_aa: CATSRWGRRRENTIYF
cdr3_nt: TGTGCCACCAGCAGATGGGGACGGAGGCGAGAGAACACCATATATTTT

clone_size: few
v_call: TRBV28
d_call: .
j_call: TRBJ1-5
cdr3_aa: CASLPLPGKKWHF
cdr3_nt: TGTGCCAGCTTACCCCTCCCCGGAAAAAAATGGCATTTT

clone_size: once
v_call: TRBV3-1/TRBV3-2
d_call: .
j_call: TRBJ2-1
cdr3_aa: CASSLRGEGINNEQFF
cdr3_nt: TGTGCCAGCAGCCTTAGGGGGGAGGGAATCAACAATGAGCAGTTCTTC

clone_size: .
v_call: TRBV15
d_call: .
j_call: TRBJ1-4
cdr3_aa: CATSRGTEEKLFF
cdr3_nt: TGTGCCACCAGCAGAGGGACAGAAGAAAAACTGTTTTTT

clone_size: .
v_call: TRBV4-1
d_call: .
j_call: TRBJ1-4
cdr3_aa: CASSLRRLIRDFQEGNEKLFF
cdr3_nt: TGCGCCAGCAGCCTACGGCGGTTAATCCGGGACTTCCAGGAGGGGAATGAAAAACTGTTTTTT

clone_size: .
v_call: TRBV2
d_call: TRBD1
j_call: TRBJ1-2
cdr3_aa: CASTGGKVNGYTF
cdr3_nt: TGTGCCAGCACAGGGGGCAAAGTCAATGGCTACACCTTC

clone_size: .
v_call: TRBV7-7
d_call: .
j_call: TRBJ1-1
cdr3_aa: CASSKDRNTEAFF
cdr3_nt: TGTGCTAGCAGCAAGGACAGGAACACTGAAGCTTTCTTT

clone_size: .
v_call: TRBV20-1
d_call: TRBD2
j_call: TRBJ2-3
cdr3_aa: CSASRLAGDSTDTQYF
cdr3_nt: TGCAGTGCTAGTCGACTAGCGGGAGATAGCACAGATACGCAGTATTTT